These T cell receptor beta chains were read from a single sample in a study of blood T cell repertoires in COVID-19. Generated by immunoSEQ multiplex PCR, the TCRdb table keeps only in-frame clones and is missing some. The data show a few hundred thousand clones, about 86% seen once. Sequencing was performed on PBMCs or T cells enriched from blood (not recorded which). All receptors derive from a young man with acute COVID-19. The CDR3 runs from the conserved cysteine through the conserved F or W. Fields, in order: D gene, CDR3 length, clone size, V gene, J gene, CDR3 protein, CDR3 DNA. The D gene is left open where the match is weak. Clone size is given for some rows only: seen once, a few or many times, or a class if the clone is expanded.

-	14	-	TRBV5-6	TRBJ1-1	CASSLVGRTTEAFF	TGTGCCAGCAGCTTGGTTGGCAGAACCACTGAAGCTTTCTTT
TRBD2	14	-	TRBV10-3	TRBJ2-3	CATGLAGFTDTQYF	TGTGCCACTGGACTAGCGGGGTTCACAGATACGCAGTATTTT
-	14	-	TRBV27	TRBJ1-1	CASRRQVMNTEAFF	TGTGCCAGCAGGAGACAGGTAATGAACACTGAAGCTTTCTTT
TRBD1	15	-	TRBV28	TRBJ1-5	CASSLSSGGSQPQHF	TGTGCCAGCAGTTTATCATCAGGGGGTAGTCAGCCCCAGCATTTT
TRBD2	18	-	TRBV5-1	TRBJ2-5	CASSLYPGTSGGEETQYF	TGCGCCAGCAGCCTCTACCCCGGGACTAGCGGGGGGGAAGAGACCCAGTACTTC
-	13	-	TRBV5-1	TRBJ1-3	CASADSTGNTIYF	TGCGCCAGCGCGGACAGCACTGGAAACACCATATATTTT
TRBD1	17	few	TRBV30	TRBJ1-5	CAWKSGRQGPFNQPQHF	TGTGCCTGGAAGAGTGGACGACAGGGGCCCTTCAATCAGCCCCAGCATTTT
-	13	-	TRBV12-3/TRBV12-4	TRBJ1-2	CASSLARGYGYTF	TGTGCCAGCAGTTTAGCGCGGGGCTATGGCTACACCTTC
-	13	-	TRBV5-1	TRBJ2-1	CASSPTVRDEQFF	TGCGCCAGCAGCCCCACCGTCAGGGATGAGCAGTTCTTC
-	13	few	TRBV3-1/TRBV3-2	TRBJ1-6	CASSQEGVSPLHF	TGTGCCAGCAGCCAAGAAGGGGTTTCACCCCTCCACTTT
-	12	-	TRBV11-1	TRBJ1-2	CASSLHQGLPTF	TGTGCCAGCAGCTTACATCAGGGCCTCCCCACCTTC
-	15	-	TRBV5-4	TRBJ1-5	CASSLGRGAGQPQHF	TGTGCCAGCAGCTTGGGACGGGGAGCGGGTCAGCCCCAGCATTTT
-	15	few	TRBV5-5	TRBJ1-1	CASSLQGFMNTEAFF	TGTGCCAGCAGCTTGCAGGGGTTCATGAACACTGAAGCTTTCTTT
-	13	-	TRBV6-5	TRBJ1-1	CAAGGDMNTEAFF	TGTGCCGCCGGAGGCGACATGAACACTGAAGCTTTCTTT
-	15	-	TRBV5-6	TRBJ2-1	CASSLFRGGIDEQFF	TGTGCCAGCAGCCTCTTCCGGGGTGGCATTGATGAGCAGTTCTTC
-	14	-	TRBV6-5	TRBJ2-3	CASSYSRVTDTQYF	TGTGCCAGCAGTTACTCGAGGGTCACAGATACGCAGTATTTT
TRBD1	15	-	TRBV19	TRBJ2-4	CASWDDRGAKNIQYF	TGTGCCAGTTGGGACGACAGGGGCGCTAAAAACATTCAGTACTTC
TRBD1	12	-	TRBV9	TRBJ1-4	CASSVGRGKLFF	TGTGCCAGCAGCGTAGGCAGGGGGAAACTGTTTTTT
-	12	-	TRBV1	TRBJ2-1	CTSSQGGGEQFF	TGCACCAGCAGCCAAGGCGGAGGTGAGCAGTTCTTC
-	14	-	TRBV5-1	TRBJ1-4	CASSFRASNEKLFF	TGTGCCAGCAGCTTCAGGGCTTCTAATGAAAAACTGTTTTTT
-	14	-	TRBV19	TRBJ1-1	CASSLGGMNTEAFF	TGTGCCAGTAGCCTCGGCGGAATGAACACTGAAGCTTTCTTT
-	15	-	TRBV18	TRBJ1-1	CASSPPGGGKNEAFF	TGTGCCAGCTCACCTCCCGGCGGGGGTAAAAATGAAGCTTTCTTT
-	14	-	TRBV7-9	TRBJ1-4	CASSSGSANEKLFF	TGTGCCAGCAGCTCAGGGTCCGCAAATGAAAAACTGTTTTTT
-	14	-	TRBV5-1	TRBJ1-4	CASSFGETNEKLFF	TGCGCCAGCAGCTTTGGAGAAACTAATGAAAAACTGTTTTTT
TRBD2	16	-	TRBV5-1	TRBJ2-2	CASSGGLADPTGELFF	TGTGCCAGCAGCGGGGGACTAGCGGACCCCACCGGGGAGCTGTTTTTT
-	12	-	TRBV24-1	TRBJ1-2	CATSDLGVGYTF	TGTGCCACCAGTGATTTAGGGGTCGGCTACACCTTC
-	11	-	TRBV6-5	TRBJ1-2	CASSREGGYTF	TGTGCCAGCAGTCGAGAGGGTGGCTACACCTTC
-	13	-	TRBV4-1	TRBJ2-3	CASSQDSPDTQYF	TGCGCCAGCAGCCAAGATAGTCCAGATACGCAGTATTTT
TRBD2	16	-	TRBV10-3	TRBJ2-1	CAISGVPSGVYNEQFF	TGTGCCATCAGTGGAGTCCCTAGCGGAGTCTACAATGAGCAGTTCTTC
TRBD1	15	-	TRBV4-2	TRBJ2-1	CASSQRDRGYNEQFF	TGTGCCAGCAGCCAGCGGGACAGGGGTTACAATGAGCAGTTCTTC
TRBD1	20	-	TRBV29-1	TRBJ2-6	CSVVWAGSRDRVHGANVLTF	TGCAGCGTTGTTTGGGCGGGCTCGAGGGACAGGGTTCATGGGGCCAACGTCCTGACTTTC
TRBD1	13	-	TRBV6-5	TRBJ1-5	CASTPNRGQPQHF	TGTGCCAGCACCCCTAACAGGGGACAGCCCCAGCATTTT
-	12	many	TRBV7-9	TRBJ1-1	CASSLINTEAFF	TGTGCCAGCAGCTTAATAAACACTGAAGCTTTCTTT
TRBD1	11	-	TRBV3-1/TRBV3-2	TRBJ1-1	CASRTGGAAFF	TGTGCCAGCAGGACAGGGGGCGCCGCTTTCTTT
-	12	-	TRBV5-6	TRBJ1-2	CASSLQGNGYTF	TGTGCCAGCAGCTTACAGGGAAATGGCTACACCTTC
-	15	few	TRBV25-1	TRBJ2-5	CASSEPDRFVVTQYF	TGTGCCAGCAGTGAACCGGACAGATTCGTAGTTACCCAGTACTTC
TRBD1	15	-	TRBV19	TRBJ1-5	CASRGRGSSNQPQHF	TGTGCCAGTAGAGGCAGGGGGAGTAGCAATCAGCCCCAGCATTTT
TRBD1	15	-	TRBV3-1/TRBV3-2	TRBJ2-3	CASSLRTGTPDTQYF	TGTGCCAGCAGCCTCCGGACAGGGACCCCAGATACGCAGTATTTT
-	16	-	TRBV9	TRBJ1-4	CASSVSGRGMNEKLFF	TGTGCCAGCAGCGTCTCGGGGCGGGGGATGAATGAAAAACTGTTTTTT
TRBD1	17	-	TRBV19	TRBJ1-1	CASSDPGQGASNTEAFF	TGTGCCAGTAGTGATCCGGGACAGGGGGCTTCGAACACTGAAGCTTTCTTT
-	14	-	TRBV5-1	TRBJ1-2	CASSLESSSDGYTF	TGCGCCAGCAGCTTGGAGTCGTCAAGCGATGGCTACACCTTC
TRBD2	18	-	TRBV6-2/TRBV6-3	TRBJ2-1	CASSLGLAGVMGKGEQFF	TGTGCCAGCAGCCTTGGGCTAGCGGGGGTAATGGGGAAGGGTGAGCAGTTCTTC
TRBD2	16	-	TRBV5-6	TRBJ2-1	CASSRSGTSGNLGQFF	TGTGCCAGCAGCCGATCCGGGACTAGCGGGAATTTGGGGCAGTTCTTC
TRBD2	15	-	TRBV6-4	TRBJ2-3	CASSDGTSGADTQYF	TGTGCCAGCAGTGACGGTACTAGCGGGGCAGATACGCAGTATTTT
-	14	-	TRBV7-8	TRBJ1-1	CASSETEMNTEAFF	TGTGCCAGCAGTGAGACAGAAATGAACACTGAAGCTTTCTTT
-	15	-	TRBV28	TRBJ2-4	CASSPAATAKNIQYF	TGTGCCAGCAGTCCTGCGGCAACGGCCAAAAACATTCAGTACTTC
-	18	once	TRBV14	TRBJ2-3	CASSQPPGDGRNTDTQYF	TGTGCCAGCAGCCAACCCCCGGGGGACGGAAGAAACACAGATACGCAGTATTTT
TRBD1	14	-	TRBV27	TRBJ1-6	CASSPGTANSPLHF	TGTGCCAGCAGCCCCGGGACAGCGAATTCACCCCTCCACTTT
-	15	-	TRBV6-5	TRBJ2-2	CAAMLARTNTGELFF	TGTGCCGCCATGCTGGCCAGGACGAACACCGGGGAGCTGTTTTTT
TRBD1	13	-	TRBV6-5	TRBJ1-2	CASSKTGGYGYTF	TGTGCCAGCAGTAAAACAGGGGGCTATGGCTACACCTTC
TRBD2	16	-	TRBV11-2	TRBJ2-1	CASSGLAGESYNEQFF	TGTGCCAGCAGTGGACTAGCGGGAGAGTCCTACAATGAGCAGTTCTTC
-	13	-	TRBV29-1	TRBJ2-2	CSVDRQNTGELFF	TGCAGCGTTGACCGACAGAACACCGGGGAGCTGTTTTTT
-	14	-	TRBV14	TRBJ1-6	CASSQDLSYSPLHF	TGTGCCAGCAGCCAAGATCTCTCCTATTCACCCCTCCACTTT
-	13	-	TRBV29-1	TRBJ2-3	CSLRGLNTDTQYF	TGCAGCCTACGAGGGCTTAACACAGATACGCAGTATTTT
TRBD1	15	-	TRBV10-3	TRBJ1-2	CAISGWDRGDYGYTF	TGTGCCATCAGTGGGTGGGACAGGGGAGACTATGGCTACACCTTC
TRBD2	16	-	TRBV9	TRBJ2-3	CASSPLAGDITDTQYF	TGTGCCAGCAGCCCACTAGCGGGGGATATCACAGATACGCAGTATTTT